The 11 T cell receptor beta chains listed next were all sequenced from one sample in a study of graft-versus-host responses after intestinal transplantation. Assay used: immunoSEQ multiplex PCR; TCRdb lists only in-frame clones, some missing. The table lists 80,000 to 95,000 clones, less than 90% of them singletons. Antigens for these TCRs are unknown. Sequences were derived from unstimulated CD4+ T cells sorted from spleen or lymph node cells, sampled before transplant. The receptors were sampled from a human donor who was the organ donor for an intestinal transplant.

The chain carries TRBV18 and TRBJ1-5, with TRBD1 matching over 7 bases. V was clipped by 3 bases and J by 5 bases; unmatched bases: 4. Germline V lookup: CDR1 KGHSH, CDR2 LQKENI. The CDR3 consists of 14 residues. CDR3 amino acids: CASSPGQYDQPQHF. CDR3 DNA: TGTGCCAGCTCACCGGGACAGTACGATCAGCCCCAGCATTTT.

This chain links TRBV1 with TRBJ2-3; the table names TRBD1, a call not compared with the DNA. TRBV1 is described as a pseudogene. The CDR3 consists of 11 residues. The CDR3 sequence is CTSAPGYTQYF. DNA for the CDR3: TGCACCAGCGCCCCAGGGTACACGCAGTATTTT.

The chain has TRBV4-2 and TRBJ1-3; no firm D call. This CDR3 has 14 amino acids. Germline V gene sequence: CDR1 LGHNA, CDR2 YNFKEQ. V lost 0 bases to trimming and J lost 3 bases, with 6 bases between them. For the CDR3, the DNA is TGTGCCAGCAGCCAAGATTCCCGTGGAAACACCATATATTTT. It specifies CASSQDSRGNTIYF.

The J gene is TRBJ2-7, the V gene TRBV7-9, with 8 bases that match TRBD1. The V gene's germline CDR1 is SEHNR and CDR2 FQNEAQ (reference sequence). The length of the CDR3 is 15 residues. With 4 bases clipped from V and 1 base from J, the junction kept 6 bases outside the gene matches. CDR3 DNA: TGTGCCAGCAGCTCCCTGACAGGGGTATCCTACGAGCAGTACTTC. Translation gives CASSSLTGVSYEQYF.

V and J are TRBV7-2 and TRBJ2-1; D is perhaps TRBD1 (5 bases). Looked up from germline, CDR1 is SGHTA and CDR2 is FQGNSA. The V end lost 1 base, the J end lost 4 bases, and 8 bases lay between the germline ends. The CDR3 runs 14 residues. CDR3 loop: CASSLEGAYNEQFF. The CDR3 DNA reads TGTGCCAGCAGCTTAGAAGGGGCTTACAATGAGCAGTTCTTC.

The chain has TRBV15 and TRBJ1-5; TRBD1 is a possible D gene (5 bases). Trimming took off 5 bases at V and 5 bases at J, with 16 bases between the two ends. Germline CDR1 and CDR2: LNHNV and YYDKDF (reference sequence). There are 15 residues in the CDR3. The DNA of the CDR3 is TGTGCCACCAGCTTTTCAAAGGGGAGGGATCAGCCCCAGCATTTT. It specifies CATSFSKGRDQPQHF.

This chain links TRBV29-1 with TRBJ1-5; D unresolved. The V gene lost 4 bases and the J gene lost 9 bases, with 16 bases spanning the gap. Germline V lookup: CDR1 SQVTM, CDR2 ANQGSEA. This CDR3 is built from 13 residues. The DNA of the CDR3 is TGCAGCGTTGCGTTCGGGAACAGCATGCCCCAGCATTTT. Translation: CSVAFGNSMPQHF.

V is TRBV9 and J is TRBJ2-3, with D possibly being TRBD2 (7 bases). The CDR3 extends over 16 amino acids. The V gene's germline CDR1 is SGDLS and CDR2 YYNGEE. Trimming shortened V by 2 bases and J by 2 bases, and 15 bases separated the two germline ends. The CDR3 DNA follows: TGTGCCAGCAGCGTGGGAGGGGGGACCAACACAGATACGCAGTATTTT. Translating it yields CASSVGGGTNTDTQYF.

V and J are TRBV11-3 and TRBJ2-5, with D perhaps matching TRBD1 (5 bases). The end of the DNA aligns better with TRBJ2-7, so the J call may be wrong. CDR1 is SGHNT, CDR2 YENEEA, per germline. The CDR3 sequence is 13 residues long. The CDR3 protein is CASSRRPGHEQYF. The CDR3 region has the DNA TGTGCCAGCAGTCGCCGCCCAGGGCACGAGCAGTACTTC.

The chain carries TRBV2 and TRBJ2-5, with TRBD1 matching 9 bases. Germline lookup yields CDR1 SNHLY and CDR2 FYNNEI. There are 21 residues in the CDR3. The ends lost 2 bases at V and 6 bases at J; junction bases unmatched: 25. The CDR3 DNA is TGTGCCAGCAGTGAACCCCCACCGACCTGGACAGGGGCGGGGGATTGGAAGACCCAGTACTTC. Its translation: CASSEPPPTWTGAGDWKTQYF. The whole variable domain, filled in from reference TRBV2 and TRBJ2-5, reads EPEVTQTPSHQVTQMGQEVILRCVPISNHLYFYWYRQILGQKVEFLVSFYNNEISEKSEIFDDQFSVERPDGSNFTLKIRSTKLEDSAMYFCASSEPPPTWTGAGDWKTQYFGPGTRLLVL.

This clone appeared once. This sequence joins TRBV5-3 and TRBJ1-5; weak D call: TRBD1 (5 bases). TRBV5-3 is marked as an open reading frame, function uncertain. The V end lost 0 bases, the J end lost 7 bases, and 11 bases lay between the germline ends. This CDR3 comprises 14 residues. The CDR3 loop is CARSLGGGEQPQHF. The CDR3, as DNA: TGTGCCAGAAGCTTGGGGGGCGGGGAGCAGCCCCAGCATTTT.